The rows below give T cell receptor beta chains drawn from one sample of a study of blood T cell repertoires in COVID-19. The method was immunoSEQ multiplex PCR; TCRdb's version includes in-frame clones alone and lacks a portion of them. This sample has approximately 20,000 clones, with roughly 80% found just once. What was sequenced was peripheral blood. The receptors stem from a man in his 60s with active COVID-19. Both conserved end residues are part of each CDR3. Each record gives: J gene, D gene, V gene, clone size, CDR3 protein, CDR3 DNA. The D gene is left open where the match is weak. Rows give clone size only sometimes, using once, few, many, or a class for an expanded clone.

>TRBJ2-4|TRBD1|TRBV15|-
CATSVRGRAKNIQYF
TGTGCCACCAGCGTGAGGGGGCGAGCCAAAAACATTCAGTACTTC
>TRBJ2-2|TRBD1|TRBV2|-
CASSALGTGGIGELFF
TGTGCCAGCAGCGCCCTGGGGACAGGGGGCATCGGGGAGCTGTTTTTT
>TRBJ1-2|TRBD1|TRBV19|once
CASSPSDRLRGYTF
TGTGCCAGTAGTCCCTCGGACAGGTTGAGGGGCTACACCTTC
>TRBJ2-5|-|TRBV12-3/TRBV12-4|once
CASSLGARETQYF
TGTGCCAGCAGTTTAGGGGCCCGAGAGACCCAGTACTTC
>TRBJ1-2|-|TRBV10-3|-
CAINYDGSDGYTF
TGTGCCATCAATTACGACGGGAGCGATGGCTACACCTTC
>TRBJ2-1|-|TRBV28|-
CASSLGAWDEQFF
TGTGCCAGCAGTCTAGGGGCTTGGGATGAGCAGTTCTTC
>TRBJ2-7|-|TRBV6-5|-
CASSYLLGSYEQYF
TGTGCCAGCAGTTACCTTCTAGGCTCCTACGAGCAGTACTTC
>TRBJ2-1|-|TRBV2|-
CASIPASGSYNEQFF
TGTGCCAGCATACCGGCTAGTGGTTCCTACAATGAGCAGTTCTTC
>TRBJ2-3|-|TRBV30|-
CAWNREEWITDTQYF
TGTGCCTGGAACCGGGAAGAGTGGATCACAGATACGCAGTATTTT
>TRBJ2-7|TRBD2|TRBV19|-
CASSPGLAEYEQYF
TGTGCCAGTAGTCCAGGACTAGCGGAATACGAGCAGTACTTC
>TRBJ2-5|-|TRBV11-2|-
CASSATLGSPGKETQYF
TGTGCCAGCAGCGCCACATTGGGGAGCCCGGGGAAGGAGACCCAGTACTTC
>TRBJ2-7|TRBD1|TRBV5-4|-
CASSPDRDSYEQYF
TGTGCCAGCAGCCCCGACAGGGACTCCTACGAGCAGTACTTC
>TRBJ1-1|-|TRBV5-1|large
CASSGGQMNTEAFF
TGCGCCAGCAGCGGAGGACAGATGAACACTGAAGCTTTCTTT
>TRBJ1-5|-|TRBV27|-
CASRIQGGNQPQHF
TGTGCCAGCAGGATCCAGGGCGGCAATCAGCCCCAGCATTTT
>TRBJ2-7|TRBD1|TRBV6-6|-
CASRQGAYEQYF
TGTGCCAGCAGACAGGGGGCCTACGAGCAGTACTTC
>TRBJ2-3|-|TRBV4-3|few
CASSQASGYTDTQYF
TGCGCCAGCAGCCAAGCGTCGGGTTACACAGATACGCAGTATTTT
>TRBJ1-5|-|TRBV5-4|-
CASSAGAPYSNQPQHF
TGTGCCAGCAGCGCGGGGGCACCCTATAGCAATCAGCCCCAGCATTTT
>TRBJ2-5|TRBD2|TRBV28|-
CASIGGEGETQYF
TGTGCCAGCATCGGGGGGGAGGGAGAGACCCAGTACTTC
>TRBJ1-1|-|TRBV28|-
CASTTRGGTEAFF
TGTGCCAGCACCACCCGCGGGGGCACTGAAGCTTTCTTT
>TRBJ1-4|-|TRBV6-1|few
CASSEFGETEKLFF
TGTGCCAGCAGTGAATTCGGGGAAACTGAAAAACTGTTTTTT
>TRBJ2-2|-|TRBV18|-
CASSPNHPTQGGELFF
TGTGCCAGCTCACCAAACCACCCCACTCAGGGCGGGGAGCTGTTTTTT
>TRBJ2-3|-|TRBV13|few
CASSLGRFGGISTDTQYF
TGTGCCAGCAGCTTAGGCCGCTTTGGGGGGATAAGCACAGATACGCAGTATTTT
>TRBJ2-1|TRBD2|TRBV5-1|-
CASSPTSGSSPSYNEQFF
TGCGCCAGCAGTCCAACTAGCGGGAGTTCCCCCTCCTACAATGAGCAGTTCTTC
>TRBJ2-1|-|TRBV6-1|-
CASSERRTYNEQFF
TGTGCCAGCAGTGAAAGGCGGACCTACAATGAGCAGTTCTTC
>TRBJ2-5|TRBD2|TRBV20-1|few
CSASAPTSAETQYF
TGCAGTGCTAGTGCCCCGACTAGCGCGGAGACCCAGTACTTC
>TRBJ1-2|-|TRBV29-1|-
CSVNTGNYGYTF
TGCAGCGTTAATACAGGCAACTATGGCTACACCTTC
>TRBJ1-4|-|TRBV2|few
CASNLKEKLFF
TGTGCCAGTAATTTAAAAGAAAAACTGTTTTTT
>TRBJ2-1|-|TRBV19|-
CASSQSYNEQFF
TGTGCCAGTAGTCAGTCCTACAATGAGCAGTTCTTC
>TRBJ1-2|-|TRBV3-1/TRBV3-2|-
CASSPKTDGYTF
TGTGCCAGCAGCCCCAAGACAGACGGCTACACCTTC
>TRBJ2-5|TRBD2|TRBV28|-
CASSPLAGGFQETQYF
TGTGCCAGCAGTCCTCTAGCGGGAGGATTCCAAGAGACCCAGTACTTC
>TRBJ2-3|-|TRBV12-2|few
CASRLATDSALGFSGASTDTQYF
TGTGCAAGTCGCTTAGCTACCGACTCGGCCCTGGGATTTTCGGGAGCGAGCACAGATACGCAGTATTTT
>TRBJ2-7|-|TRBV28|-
CASRGGGSSYEQYF
TGTGCCTCCCGCGGAGGAGGGTCGTCCTACGAGCAGTACTTC
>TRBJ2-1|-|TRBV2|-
CATLAGSSYNEQFF
TGTGCCACACTAGCCGGTAGCTCCTACAATGAGCAGTTCTTC
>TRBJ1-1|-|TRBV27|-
CASSTTGFRTEAFF
TGTGCCAGCAGTACTACAGGGTTCCGGACTGAAGCTTTCTTT
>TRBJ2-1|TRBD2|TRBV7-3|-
CASSLGLAGFGEQFF
TGTGCCAGCAGCTTAGGACTAGCGGGATTTGGTGAGCAGTTCTTC
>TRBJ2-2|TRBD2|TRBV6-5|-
CASRTGTSHTGELFF
TGTGCCAGCAGGACCGGGACTAGCCACACCGGGGAGCTGTTTTTT